This T cell receptor beta chain is from a study of T cell responses to AZD1222 COVID-19 vaccine (dated by TCRdb to about 2021). Background for the entire study: AZD1222 recipients whose second dose came at about 4 weeks and those whose second dose came at about 12 weeks were combined into one group, since spike-specific TCR depth and breadth did not differ between the two schedules. A total of about 230 trial participants underwent TCR sequencing, of whom roughly 210 received two doses of AZD1222 and 26 received two doses of the MenACWY control vaccine. Enrollment into the trials was organized by age into subgroups of 18-55, 56-69 and 70-plus years, and those subgroups contained roughly 150, 30 and 60 TCR-sequenced participants, respectively.

Regarding this clone: Its binding antigen is unknown. No much larger clone exists at a distance of one base, and base qualities are not known.

Interpreted using the paper, the time point label stands for: baseline before first vaccination. Vaccinee samples came from UK trials COV001 and COV002, including a single-blind randomized controlled phase 2/3 trial of AZD1222 (ChAdOx1 nCoV-19) in healthy adults. For TCRbeta chain sequencing, PBMC samples were collected from trial participants at day 0 and at day 28 after the second dose. Looking up the germline V gene yields CDR1 SQVTM and CDR2 ANQGSEA. From cysteine to phenylalanine, the CDR3 is 11 amino acids long. The sequence is cut down to CDR3 DNA, 33 bases in frame from base 1. V is reduced by 0 bases and J by 4 bases, leaving a spacing of 3 bases between them. Overall results and qualifications from the work: Nearly half of unique spike-specific TCRs reportedly recognized epitopes outside regions mutated in the B.1.351 and B.1.1.7 variants. CD4 TCRs associated with the vaccine covered the entire spike protein, and the dominant responses were in regions 160-218 and 743-854. Participants were mostly white British and included more females than males, and it was suggested by the authors that clonal diversity may have been underestimated. Because no day 14 peak-response samples were available, the repertoires could be characterized only after the peak T cell response. In the small 56-69-year group, the increase in depth fell short of significance, most likely because of low power. After two AZD1222 doses, both the breadth and the depth of spike-specific TCRs were significantly higher than at day 0 and than in MenACWY recipients. Conclusions about previously exposed vaccinees are limited, since just six AZD1222 recipients were seropositive for SARS-CoV-2 at baseline.

The CDR3 regions of human TCRbeta chains were subjected to immunosequencing. Per the original workflow: Repertoire TCRs were checked for matches against a reference library of SARS-CoV-2-specific TCRs that had been generated using the MIRA antigen-specificity platform. Breadth meant the fraction of unique TCRs that were SARS-CoV-2-associated, whereas depth meant the fraction of total T cells that were SARS-CoV-2-associated. Using the MIRA data, every spike-specific TCR was mapped to the spike region that the TCR reacted to and assigned to either a CD4 or a CD8 class. Log10-transformed breadth and depth values were compared by one-way ANOVA with Sidak's multiple comparisons tests. In TCRdb, the immuneACCESS table is reduced to in-frame sequences with V and J assigned. These tables do not hold every clone; where another copy was compared, an unresolved V gene accounts for under half, and the others remain unexplained. V and J calls and clone size are those listed in that table; D and trimming were worked out from the DNA. The sample yields about 97,000 clones; about 88% were counted once. The ten largest make up about 2.8% of the sample.

The chain uses TRBV29-1 and TRBJ1-1, with the identity of the D gene unclear. The sample here was peripheral blood, taken on day 0 of AZD1222 vaccination. The sequence came from an adult in good health. The CDR3 protein is CSVEDRTEAFF. The sequenced DNA is TGCAGCGTTGAAGATCGCACTGAAGCTTTCTTT.